These 25 T cell receptor beta chains originate from one sample sequenced in a study of T cell responses to AZD1222 COVID-19 vaccine. The method was immunoSEQ multiplex PCR; TCRdb's version includes in-frame clones alone and lacks a portion of them. This sample has around 100,000 clones, with around 87% found just once. The sequencing used peripheral blood, collected on day 0 of AZD1222 vaccination. Receptors originate from an adult in good health.

The gene calls are TRBV6-1 and TRBJ1-1; a possible D gene is TRBD1 (6 bases). Trimming removed 2 bases at V and 2 bases at J, with 12 bases between. The CDR3 sequence is 15 residues long. CDR1 MNHNS and CDR2 SASEGT come from the germline V gene. The CDR3 reads CASSESSGANTEAFF. The CDR3 DNA is TGTGCCAGCAGTGAAAGTTCGGGGGCTAACACTGAAGCTTTCTTT.

The chain recombines TRBV10-2 with TRBJ2-1; D is possibly TRBD1 or TRBD2 (5 bases each). Per germline, CDR1 WSHSY and CDR2 SAAADI. The length of the CDR3 is 14 residues. Trimming pared 7 bases from V and 5 bases from J, leaving 15 bases between. CDR3 coding DNA: TGCGCCAGCACCGCCCCGGGGACCAACAATGAGCAGTTCTTC. Encoded protein: CASTAPGTNNEQFF.

The V gene is TRBV11-3, the J gene TRBJ1-4; D call uncertain. V shed 1 base and J shed 14 bases, with 17 bases lying between them. The CDR3 is 14 residues long. CDR1 and CDR2 from the germline V gene are SGHNT and YENEEA. The CDR3 here is CASSLVEGSPSLFF. Written as DNA, the CDR3 is TGTGCCAGCAGCTTAGTGGAGGGCAGTCCGTCGCTGTTTTTT.

This clone was observed a handful of times. This chain links TRBV7-6 with TRBJ2-7; a possible D gene is TRBD2 (6 bases). Germline lookup yields CDR1 SGHVS and CDR2 FNYEAQ. This CDR3 has 14 residues. Trimming pared 1 base from V and 3 bases from J, leaving 10 bases between. The CDR3 coding sequence is TGTGCCAGCAGCTTAGTTAGCGGCAACTACGAGCAGTACTTC. It yields the protein CASSLVSGNYEQYF.

This clone was seen only a few times. The rearrangement joins TRBV7-9 to TRBJ2-2, with TRBD1 matching 10 bases. The CDR3 is 17 amino acids. Trimming at V came to 5 bases and at J to 6 bases, leaving 12 bases not matched to a gene. Germline lookup yields CDR1 SEHNR and CDR2 FQNEAQ (reference sequence). CDR3 DNA: TGTGCCAGCAGCCACGGGACCGGGACAGGGGTTTCCGGGGAGCTGTTTTTT. Its protein product is CASSHGTGTGVSGELFF.

The J gene is TRBJ1-5, the V gene TRBV7-9; D is perhaps TRBD1 (6 bases). Trimming cost V 0 bases and J 6 bases, with 9 bases left between them. Per germline, CDR1 SEHNR and CDR2 FQNEAQ (reference sequence). The CDR3 consists of 14 residues. CDR3: CASSLAGGGQPQHF. The CDR3 region has the DNA TGTGCCAGCAGCTTAGCTGGGGGCGGTCAGCCCCAGCATTTT.

The chain carries TRBV25-1 and TRBJ2-7, with D possibly being TRBD1 (6 bases). The germline CDR1 and CDR2 sequences are MGHDK and SYGVNS. The V end lost 4 bases, the J end lost 0 bases, and 13 bases lay between the germline ends. The length of the CDR3 is 15 residues. This CDR3 is CASSAVGDISYEQYF. Here the CDR3 DNA reads TGTGCCAGCAGTGCTGTAGGGGACATCTCCTACGAGCAGTACTTC.

DNA of the CDR3: TGTGCCAGTAGTTCCACAGGGGGCACTAATGAAAAACTGTTTTTT. Residues: CASSSTGGTNEKLFF. The V and J genes are TRBV19 and TRBJ1-4; 9 positions agree with TRBD1. In germline, CDR1 is LNHDA, CDR2 SQIVND (reference sequence). The CDR3 is 15 amino acids. V lost 5 bases and J lost 2; bases outside the gene matches: 3.

The V call is TRBV6-5, the J call TRBJ2-7, with TRBD1 as a possible D gene (6 bases). CDR3 size: 11 residues. V lost 8 bases and J lost 8, with 13 bases in between. Germline CDR1 and CDR2: MNHEY and SVGAGI. CDR3 nucleotide sequence: TGTGCCAGCCGGACAGTTGCGAAGCAGTACTTC. Residues: CASRTVAKQYF.

The CDR3 DNA follows: TGCAGCGTTGAAGGGACCGCTGATCAGCCCCAGCATTTT. Its translation: CSVEGTADQPQHF. The chain links TRBV29-1 to TRBJ1-5; D is ambiguous. Germline V lookup: CDR1 SQVTM, CDR2 ANQGSEA. Between the trimmed V and J ends, which lost 1 base and 5 bases, there was a span of 9 bases. The CDR3 loop spans 13 amino acids. Combining the CDR3 with reference TRBV29-1 and TRBJ1-5 gives the whole variable domain SAVISQKPSRDICQRGTSLTIQCQVDSQVTMMFWYRQQPGQSLTLIATANQGSEATYESGFVIDKFPISRPNLTFSTLTVSNMSPEDSSIYLCSVEGTADQPQHFGDGTRLSIL.

Comments on this clone: Other DNA sequences in this sample translate to the same CDR3. V usage is TRBV20-1 and J usage is TRBJ1-2; D is uncertain. The CDR3 has 11 residues. Germline V lookup: CDR1 DFQATT, CDR2 SNEGSKA (reference sequence). V was cut by 5 bases and J by 1 base, with 5 bases left in between. The chain's CDR3 is CSASINYGYTF. The CDR3 bases are TGCAGTGCTTCCATTAACTATGGCTACACCTTC.

The rearrangement joins TRBV7-2 to TRBJ2-7; TRBD2 might be the D (5 bases). The germline V and J ends were trimmed by 1 base and 5 bases, with 15 bases remaining between them. This CDR3 spans 15 amino acids. Germline V gives CDR1 SGHTA, CDR2 FQGNSA. The CDR3 is CASSLGQIRGDEQYF. CDR3 DNA: TGTGCCAGCAGCTTAGGCCAGATCCGGGGAGACGAGCAGTACTTC.

This sequence joins TRBV24-1 and TRBJ1-5; the D gene is possibly TRBD1 (5 bases). The V end was cut by 10 bases, the J end by 4 bases, with 13 bases between. CDR1 is KGHDR and CDR2 is SFDVKD in the germline V gene. This CDR3 comprises 13 residues. In nucleotides, the CDR3 is TGTGCCACTGGAGGGGTGATAAATCAGCCCCAGCATTTT. It yields the protein CATGGVINQPQHF.

The CDR3 sequence: CASSQTGGRGYTF. The CDR3 DNA reads as TGTGCCAGCAGCCAAACGGGGGGCCGGGGCTACACCTTC. This rearrangement joins TRBV3-1 (or the pseudogene TRBV3-2) to TRBJ1-2, with D possibly being TRBD1 (6 bases). V was trimmed by 2 bases and J by 8 bases, leaving 12 bases between them. The germline V gene encodes CDR1 LGHDT and CDR2 YNNKEL (reference sequence). This CDR3 region has 13 residues.

The chain links TRBV4-1 to TRBJ2-7; 9 nucleotides line up with TRBD1. The germline gives CDR1 MGHRA, CDR2 YSYEKL. Trimming removed 1 base from V and 5 bases from J; junction bases left unmatched: 9. The CDR3 is 16 amino acids. The CDR3 sequence: CASSQVSLGQGNEQYF. CDR3 DNA: TGCGCCAGCAGCCAAGTATCCCTGGGACAGGGTAACGAGCAGTACTTC.

The chain couples TRBV30 to TRBJ1-2; D might be TRBD1 (5 bases). Germline assignment: CDR1 GTSNPN and CDR2 SVGIG (reference sequence). This CDR3 is built from 11 residues. V was clipped by 8 bases and J by 8 bases, with 15 bases between them. The CDR3 DNA is TGTGCCGGTTCGCAGGGTGCCGGCTACACCTTC. Translating gives CAGSQGAGYTF.

V gene TRBV18 combines with J gene TRBJ2-4; D is perhaps TRBD2 (6 bases). V lost 3 bases, J lost 4 bases, and 10 bases lay in between. Looked up from germline, CDR1 is KGHSH and CDR2 is LQKENI. There are 14 residues in the CDR3. CDR3 sequence: CASSPGGRKNIQYF. CDR3 in DNA: TGTGCCAGCTCACCCGGGGGTCGAAAAAACATTCAGTACTTC. Based on the CDR3 plus reference TRBV18 and TRBJ2-4, the full variable domain is NAGVMQNPRHLVRRRGQEARLRCSPMKGHSHVYWYRQLPEEGLKFMVYLQKENIIDESGMPKERFSAEFPKEGPSILRIQQVVRGDSAAYFCASSPGGRKNIQYFGAGTRLSVL.

V and J are TRBV6-1 and TRBJ2-1; 8 bases map to TRBD1. Trimming at V came to 3 bases and at J to 6 bases, leaving 7 bases not matched to a gene. Per the germline V gene, CDR1 is MNHNS and CDR2 is SASEGT. This CDR3 is built from 15 residues. CDR3 nucleotides: TGTGCCAGCAGTGAGGACGACGGGACAGGCAATGAGCAGTTCTTC. Translated, it gives CASSEDDGTGNEQFF.

The rearrangement joins TRBV7-6 to TRBJ1-6, with TRBD1 matching 9 bases. V lost 5 bases, J lost 6 bases, and 8 bases stayed unmatched. The germline gives CDR1 SGHVS, CDR2 FNYEAQ. The CDR3 runs 16 residues. CDR3: CASSVQQGAFNSPLHF. Written as DNA, the CDR3 is TGTGCCAGCAGCGTACAACAGGGGGCATTTAATTCACCCCTCCACTTT.

The rearrangement joins TRBV4-3 to TRBJ2-3, with 12 bases that match TRBD2. V dropped 4 bases and J dropped 3; count of bases not matched to a gene: 8. Germline lookup yields CDR1 LGHNA and CDR2 YSLEER. The CDR3 spans 17 residues. CDR3 protein: CASSLETSGRGTDTQYF. The DNA for the CDR3 is TGCGCCAGCAGCCTAGAGACTAGCGGGAGAGGGACAGATACGCAGTATTTT.

This chain joins TRBV4-2 and TRBJ1-5; D unresolved. Germline CDR1 LGHNA, CDR2 YNFKEQ. Trimming shortened V by 0 bases and J by 2 bases, and 8 bases separated the two germline ends. The CDR3 totals 15 residues. CDR3 residues: CASSQEDGRNQPQHF. CDR3 in DNA: TGTGCCAGCAGCCAAGAAGACGGCCGCAATCAGCCCCAGCATTTT.

This sequence joins TRBV11-2 and TRBJ2-7, with D uncertain. Germline CDR1 and CDR2: SGHAT and FQNNGV. Trimming left V 1 base short and J 7 bases short, with 11 bases between. CDR3 length: 13 residues. The CDR3 spells CASSLVVRTEQYF. The CDR3 DNA reads TGTGCCAGCAGCTTAGTTGTCAGAACGGAGCAGTACTTC.

This sequence joins TRBV11-2 and TRBJ2-7; TRBD2 agrees at 7 bases. Per the germline V gene, CDR1 is SGHAT and CDR2 is FQNNGV. Trimming at V came to 1 base and at J to 8 bases, leaving 14 bases not matched to a gene. The CDR3 contains 16 residues. CDR3 DNA: TGTGCCAGCAGCTTAGCAGGGACGGGCAAAGCGGGAAAGCAGTACTTC. Its protein is CASSLAGTGKAGKQYF.

The chain carries TRBV5-1 and TRBJ2-1; 7 bases line up with TRBD2. The V gene end was trimmed by 3 bases and the J gene end by 9 bases; junction bases not matched to a gene: 3. Germline lookup yields CDR1 SGHRS and CDR2 YFSETQ. The CDR3 covers 12 residues. In DNA, the CDR3 is TGCGCCAGCAGCTCGGGGGGTCCTGAGCAGTTCTTC. It translates to CASSSGGPEQFF.

This chain joins TRBV5-1 and TRBJ2-7; TRBD1 aligns across 8 bases. Trimming took 3 bases from V and 0 from J; bases not matched to a gene: 8. Germline CDR1 SGHRS, CDR2 YFSETQ. CDR3 length equals 16 residues. CDR3: CASSSTRQGSSYEQYF. CDR3 coding DNA: TGCGCCAGCAGCTCGACACGACAGGGGAGCTCCTACGAGCAGTACTTC.